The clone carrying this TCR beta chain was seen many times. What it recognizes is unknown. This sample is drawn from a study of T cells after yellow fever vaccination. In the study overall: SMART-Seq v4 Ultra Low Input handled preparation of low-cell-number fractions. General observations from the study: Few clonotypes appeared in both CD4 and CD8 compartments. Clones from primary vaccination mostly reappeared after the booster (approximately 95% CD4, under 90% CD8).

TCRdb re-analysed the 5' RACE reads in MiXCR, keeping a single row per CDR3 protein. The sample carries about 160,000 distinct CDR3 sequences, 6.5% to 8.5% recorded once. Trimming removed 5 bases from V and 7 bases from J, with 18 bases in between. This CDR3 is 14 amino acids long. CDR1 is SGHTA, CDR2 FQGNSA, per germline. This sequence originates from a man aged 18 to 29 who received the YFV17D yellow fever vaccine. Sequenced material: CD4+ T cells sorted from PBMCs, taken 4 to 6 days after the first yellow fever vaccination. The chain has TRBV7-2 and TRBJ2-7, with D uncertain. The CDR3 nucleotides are TGTGCCAGCAGCCCGAACGTCAGAGCTAGGGAGCAGTACTTC. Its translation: CASSPNVRAREQYF.